Listed here are 28 T cell receptor beta chains from one sample, sequenced in a study of T cells of healthy individuals. TCRdb fed the 5' RACE reads into MiXCR, producing one record per CDR3 protein. This sample has some 69,000 distinct CDR3 sequences, with roughly 15% found just once. These receptors came from a human donor in good health.

A few counts support this clonotype. The chain uses TRBV7-6 and TRBJ2-3; 9 bases agree with TRBD2. V trimming: 5 bases; J trimming: 4 bases; junction bases outside the gene matches: 13. The germline V gene encodes CDR1 SGHVS and CDR2 FNYEAQ. This CDR3 has 17 amino acids. The DNA of the CDR3 is TGTGCCAGCAGCCCTACGGGGGCAGCGGGAGGTCCAGATACGCAGTATTTT. Protein product: CASSPTGAAGGPDTQYF.

This clonotype showed up many times. The CDR3 sequence is CSGGGQGLNEQYF. CDR3 nucleotide sequence: TGCAGCGGGGGGGGACAGGGACTTAACGAGCAGTACTTC. V usage is TRBV29-1 and J usage is TRBJ2-7; 9 nucleotides line up with TRBD1. Trimming cost V 7 bases and J 5 bases; bases outside gene matches: 9. There are 13 residues in the CDR3. The germline V gene has CDR1 SQVTM and CDR2 ANQGSEA.

This clonotype occurred many times. The rearrangement links TRBV7-9 to TRBJ2-7; either TRBD1 or TRBD2 may fit D (7 bases each). Germline-derived CDR1 and CDR2 are SEHNR and FQNEAQ (reference sequence). The ends were cut back, 4 bases at V and 5 bases at J, with 18 bases in the middle. The CDR3 is 15 residues long. The CDR3 sequence is CASSSPQGGVHEQYF. In DNA, the CDR3 is TGTGCCAGCAGCTCGCCCCAGGGGGGGGTCCACGAGCAGTACTTC. Combining the CDR3 with reference TRBV7-9 and TRBJ2-7 gives the whole variable domain DTGVSQNPRHKITKRGQNVTFRCDPISEHNRLYWYRQTLGQGPEFLTYFQNEAQLEKSRLLSDRFSAERPKGSFSTLEIQRTEQGDSAMYLCASSSPQGGVHEQYFGPGTRLTVT.

This clonotype was recorded many times. The chain is built from TRBV15 and TRBJ2-1, with a weak D call TRBD1 (5 bases). Trimming stripped 1 base from V and 8 bases from J, with 18 bases between. Per the germline V gene, CDR1 is LNHNV and CDR2 is YYDKDF (reference sequence). This CDR3 region has 16 residues. CDR3 region: CATSRGVQGSGDEQFF. DNA of the CDR3: TGTGCCACCAGCAGAGGAGTGCAGGGTTCTGGGGATGAGCAGTTCTTC. Drawing the rest from reference TRBV15 and TRBJ2-1, the complete variable domain is DAMVIQNPRYQVTQFGKPVTLSCSQTLNHNVMYWYQQKSSQAPKLLFHYYDKDFNNEADTPDNFQSRRPNTSFCFLDIRSPGLGDTAMYLCATSRGVQGSGDEQFFGPGTRLTVL.

This chain joins TRBV6-2 or TRBV6-3 and TRBJ1-1, with 9 bases fitting TRBD1. The CDR3 spans 15 residues. V dropped 8 bases and J dropped 4; count of bases not matched to a gene: 11. Germline V CDR1 and CDR2: MNHEY, SVGEGT. The CDR3 region is CASDSPGQGATEAFF. Here the CDR3 DNA reads TGTGCCAGCGATTCGCCGGGACAGGGAGCCACTGAAGCTTTCTTT.

This clonotype was observed a handful of times. The CDR3 nucleotides are TGTGCCAGCAGCTGGACAACGAACACTGAAGCTTTCTTT. Translation gives CASSWTTNTEAFF. The chain carries TRBV7-2 and TRBJ1-1, with D perhaps TRBD1 (5 bases). Between the trimmed V and J ends, which lost 4 bases and 1 base, there was a span of 7 bases. The germline gives CDR1 SGHTA, CDR2 FQGNSA. This CDR3 contains 13 residues.

This chain joins TRBV5-4 and TRBJ1-1; 8 nucleotides match TRBD1. The CDR3 is 15 residues long. The junction had 11 bases not matched to a gene; V was cut back by 5 bases and J by 5 bases. Germline values: CDR1 SGHNT, CDR2 YYREEE (reference sequence). This CDR3 is CASSFPGTGGTEAFF. In nucleotides, the CDR3 is TGTGCCAGCAGTTTTCCCGGGACAGGAGGGACTGAAGCTTTCTTT.

This clonotype has at least ten counts. This rearrangement joins TRBV5-1 to TRBJ1-1, with D possibly matching TRBD1 (5 bases). The length of the CDR3 is 13 residues. The V gene's germline CDR1 is SGHRS and CDR2 YFSETQ. The V end was cut by 4 bases, the J end by 1 base, with 8 bases between. The CDR3 is CASSTDTNTEAFF. Here the CDR3 DNA reads TGCGCCAGCAGCACGGACACGAACACTGAAGCTTTCTTT.

This clonotype showed up many times. V is TRBV7-2 and J is TRBJ1-5; D call uncertain. Trimming pared 1 base from V and 2 bases from J, leaving 9 bases between. This CDR3 is built from 15 residues. The germline V gene has CDR1 SGHTA and CDR2 FQGNSA. The CDR3 region is CASSLDGRRNQPQHF. CDR3 DNA sequence: TGTGCCAGCAGCTTAGATGGGCGACGCAATCAGCCCCAGCATTTT.

The chain uses TRBV9 and TRBJ1-2; unclear D gene. Germline CDR1 SGDLS, CDR2 YYNGEE. With 2 bases removed from V and 7 bases from J, the gap between germline ends came to 15 bases. This CDR3 spans 14 amino acids. The CDR3 sequence: CASSVYGEGGGYTF. CDR3 nucleotides: TGTGCCAGCAGCGTCTACGGGGAAGGTGGTGGCTACACCTTC.

The chain is built from TRBV7-2 and TRBJ2-7; possible D gene TRBD2, 5 bases. The CDR3 runs 15 residues. Germline assignment: CDR1 SGHTA and CDR2 FQGNSA. Trimming pared 3 bases from V and 1 base from J, leaving 13 bases between. CDR3 region: CASSLGLPGSYEQYF. CDR3 in DNA: TGTGCCAGCAGCTTGGGGTTGCCGGGATCCTACGAGCAGTACTTC.

The chain links TRBV19 to TRBJ2-7; tentatively, D is TRBD1 or TRBD2 (5 bases each). CDR3 length: 13 amino acids. Looked up from germline, CDR1 is LNHDA and CDR2 is SQIVND (reference sequence). Trimming took off 7 bases at V and 4 bases at J, with 14 bases between the two ends. CDR3 bases: TGTGCCAGTAAGGCAGGGAGTACGTACGAGCAGTACTTC. This codes for CASKAGSTYEQYF.

In its sample, this clonotype was seen a few times. The chain recombines TRBV4-2 with TRBJ2-7; 10 nucleotides match TRBD2. CDR1 is LGHNA and CDR2 is YNFKEQ in the germline V gene. V was clipped by 2 bases and J by 5 bases; unmatched bases: 6. The length of the CDR3 is 15 residues. The CDR3: CASSQTTTSGHEQYF. As DNA, the CDR3 is TGTGCCAGCAGCCAAACGACGACTAGCGGGCACGAGCAGTACTTC.

This clonotype appeared once. The chain uses TRBV3-1 and TRBJ2-7, with 16 bases matching TRBD2. The germline CDR1 and CDR2 sequences are LGHDT and YNNKEL (reference sequence). V lost 9 bases and J lost 6; bases outside the gene matches: 14. The CDR3 runs 17 residues. CDR3 loop: CASGNPGLAGGTSEQYF. CDR3 sequence (DNA): TGTGCCAGTGGGAATCCGGGACTAGCGGGAGGGACATCCGAGCAGTACTTC.

This clonotype was seen at least ten times. The gene calls are TRBV20-1 and TRBJ1-2; D is possibly TRBD1 (6 bases). The V end lost 2 bases, the J end lost 2 bases, and 9 bases lay between the germline ends. Germline V gene data show CDR1 as DFQATT and CDR2 as SNEGSKA (reference sequence). The CDR3 runs to 13 residues. This chain's CDR3 is CSARSGTNYGYTF. The CDR3 DNA follows: TGCAGTGCTAGATCCGGGACAAACTATGGCTACACCTTC.

The chain carries TRBV18 and TRBJ2-1; 13 bases align to TRBD2. The V gene end was trimmed by 5 bases and the J gene end by 9 bases; junction bases not matched to a gene: 10. Germline CDR1 reads KGHSH; CDR2 reads LQKENI. The CDR3 is 16 amino acids. The CDR3 sequence is CASSTGTSGITGEQFF. The CDR3 nucleotides are TGTGCCAGCTCAACCGGGACTAGCGGGATCACGGGTGAGCAGTTCTTC. Drawing the rest from reference TRBV18 and TRBJ2-1, the complete variable domain is NAGVMQNPRHLVRRRGQEARLRCSPMKGHSHVYWYRQLPEEGLKFMVYLQKENIIDESGMPKERFSAEFPKEGPSILRIQQVVRGDSAAYFCASSTGTSGITGEQFFGPGTRLTVL.

This clonotype has at least ten counts. This chain joins TRBV19 and TRBJ2-1; 11 positions match TRBD2. Germline V lookup: CDR1 LNHDA, CDR2 SQIVND (reference sequence). Trimming removed 6 bases from V and 0 bases from J; junction bases left unmatched: 1. This CDR3 comprises 15 residues. CDR3 sequence (DNA): TGTGCCAGTAGAACTAGCGGGAGCTCCTACAATGAGCAGTTCTTC. Translating gives CASRTSGSSYNEQFF.

This rearrangement joins TRBV7-2 to TRBJ1-5; TRBD1 matches 8 bases. The ends lost 6 bases at V and 4 bases at J; junction bases unmatched: 11. The CDR3 has 16 amino acids. The germline V gene has CDR1 SGHTA and CDR2 FQGNSA. The CDR3: CASSPPPGTGNQPQHF. CDR3 DNA: TGTGCCAGCAGTCCCCCGCCCGGGACAGGTAATCAGCCCCAGCATTTT.

The V and J genes are TRBV12-5 and TRBJ1-1; weak D call: TRBD1 (5 bases). The V end was cut by 2 bases, the J end by 6 bases, with 16 bases between. From germline, CDR1 is LGHNT and CDR2 FRNRAP. The CDR3 has 15 amino acids. The CDR3 loop reads CASGLPSPREPEAFF. In nucleotides, the CDR3 is TGTGCTAGTGGTTTGCCTTCCCCCAGGGAGCCTGAAGCTTTCTTT.

This clonotype was observed a few times. The CDR3 loop reads CASSPGTGSSEQYF. The CDR3 DNA is TGCGCCAGCAGCCCCGGGACAGGGTCCTCAGAGCAGTACTTC. The chain combines TRBV4-1 with TRBJ2-7; 9 bases agree with TRBD1. The CDR3 sequence is 14 residues long. In germline, CDR1 is MGHRA, CDR2 YSYEKL. V lost 4 bases to trimming and J lost 7 bases; unmatched junction nucleotides: 8.

This clonotype was recorded a few times. The CDR3 DNA is TGCGCCAGCAGCCAAGTCAATCTTCAGGGGGGGTATAATTCACCCCTCCACTTT. Encoded protein: CASSQVNLQGGYNSPLHF. The chain has TRBV4-1 and TRBJ1-6; 7 bases are shared with TRBD1. The germline V gene has CDR1 MGHRA and CDR2 YSYEKL. V was pared by 1 base and J by 4 bases, with 10 bases of the junction left unmatched. This CDR3 has 18 residues.

Ten or more counts support this clonotype. J is TRBJ1-2 and V is TRBV6-6; a possible D gene is TRBD1 (6 bases). The CDR3 has 14 residues. The V gene lost 4 bases and the J gene lost 4 bases, with 13 bases spanning the gap. Germline loops: CDR1 MNHNY, CDR2 SVGAGI (reference sequence). The CDR3 spells CASSWQGIFYGYTF. CDR3 bases: TGTGCCAGCAGTTGGCAGGGGATATTCTATGGCTACACCTTC.

This clonotype appeared a few times. The rearrangement links TRBV2 to TRBJ1-5; D is unresolved. The V gene's germline CDR1 is SNHLY and CDR2 FYNNEI. The CDR3 runs 13 residues. The V end lost 3 bases, the J end lost 5 bases, and 8 bases lay between the germline ends. Written as DNA, the CDR3 is TGTGCCAGCAGTGAGATGAGGGATCAGCCCCAGCATTTT. Amino acid sequence: CASSEMRDQPQHF. Full variable domain (rest looked up from reference TRBV2 and TRBJ1-5): EPEVTQTPSHQVTQMGQEVILRCVPISNHLYFYWYRQILGQKVEFLVSFYNNEISEKSEIFDDQFSVERPDGSNFTLKIRSTKLEDSAMYFCASSEMRDQPQHFGDGTRLSIL.

The rearrangement joins TRBV5-1 to TRBJ2-7; D unclear. Germline V gene data show CDR1 as SGHRS and CDR2 as YFSETQ. The CDR3 loop spans 13 amino acids. With 0 bases removed from V and 5 bases from J, the gap between germline ends came to 9 bases. This CDR3 reads CASSLEPAHEQYF. CDR3 coding DNA: TGCGCCAGCAGCTTGGAGCCAGCCCACGAGCAGTACTTC.

This clonotype was observed a handful of times. The rearrangement uses TRBV18 and TRBJ1-1; D possibly corresponds to TRBD1 (5 bases). CDR3 length equals 15 residues. The germline V and J ends were trimmed by 3 bases and 9 bases, with 20 bases remaining between them. CDR1 is KGHSH and CDR2 is LQKENI in the germline V gene. CDR3 in DNA: TGTGCCAGCTCACCTTCATCCGGGACGCCTACCCAAGCTTTCTTT. Its translation is CASSPSSGTPTQAFF. Together with reference TRBV18 and TRBJ1-1, the CDR3 gives the full variable domain: NAGVMQNPRHLVRRRGQEARLRCSPMKGHSHVYWYRQLPEEGLKFMVYLQKENIIDESGMPKERFSAEFPKEGPSILRIQQVVRGDSAAYFCASSPSSGTPTQAFFGQGTRLTVV.

This clonotype occurred many times. This chain uses TRBV5-4 with TRBJ2-5, with D unresolved. V dropped 3 bases and J dropped 4 bases, with 16 bases sitting between them. The CDR3 has 15 amino acids. CDR1 and CDR2 from the germline V gene are SGHNT and YYREEE (reference sequence). CDR3: CASSSFWKGRETQYF. In nucleotides, the CDR3 is TGTGCCAGCAGCTCCTTCTGGAAAGGGCGAGAGACCCAGTACTTC. Using reference TRBV5-4 and TRBJ2-5 for the parts outside the CDR3, the full variable domain is ETGVTQSPTHLIKTRGQQVTLRCSSQSGHNTVSWYQQALGQGPQFIFQYYREEENGRGNFPPRFSGLQFPNYSSELNVNALELDDSALYLCASSSFWKGRETQYFGPGTRLLVL.

The chain employs TRBV6-6 and TRBJ2-2; unclear D gene. Trimming took 5 bases from V and 10 from J, leaving 8 bases between them. The CDR3 loop spans 11 amino acids. The V gene's germline CDR1 is MNHNY and CDR2 SVGAGI (reference sequence). CDR3 DNA sequence: TGTGCCAGCAGTCCCAGCCCGGAGCTGTTTTTT. Its protein product is CASSPSPELFF.

This clonotype was seen many times. The rearrangement joins TRBV7-2 to TRBJ2-7; 11 bases match TRBD2. Germline V gene lookup returns CDR1 SGHTA and CDR2 FQGNSA. V shed 0 bases, J shed 6 bases, and the junction held 4 bases outside the gene matches. The CDR3 covers 15 residues. The CDR3 sequence is CASSLASLAGGEQYF. The CDR3 DNA follows: TGTGCCAGCAGCTTAGCGTCCCTAGCGGGAGGCGAGCAGTACTTC.